This T cell receptor beta chain is from a study of blood T cell repertoires in COVID-19. Study information: Acute-phase and convalescent COVID-19 samples originated in the United States, Italy and Spain. Sample material is recorded as cDNA or gDNA derived from T cells, B-cell-depleted T cells, or PBMCs.

In the original processing: Estimates of nucleated cell counts were drawn from the amplification of reference gene primers. Generated by immunoSEQ multiplex PCR, the TCRdb table keeps only in-frame clones and is missing some. V, J and clone size were drawn from that table, and D and trimming were deduced from the DNA. This sample carries some 68,000 clones, around 91% of them seen once, and the ten largest clones take under 0.65%. V dropped 4 bases and J dropped 0 bases, with 13 bases sitting between them. The CDR3 covers 16 residues. Germline CDR1 is SGHTA and CDR2 is FQGNSA. Enrolment of Seattle patients took place during active infection, and they were followed longitudinally.

The chain combines TRBV7-2 with TRBJ1-5; D may be TRBD1 (6 bases). The sequence was collected from a man between 50 and 59 years old with COVID-19, enrolled during active disease. The sample comprised peripheral blood. DNA for the CDR3: TGTGCCAGCAGCTCCGGACAGCCGTATAGCAATCAGCCCCAGCATTTT. Its protein is CASSSGQPYSNQPQHF.